The clone carrying this T cell receptor beta chain was observed a handful of times. Antigen unknown. Each sample used at least 7 million PBMCs. The data are from a study of blood T cells in healthy people across ages. General observations from the study: Long-lived and aged donors differed, with more naive CD4+ cells and higher diversity in the long-lived.

With a J-beta primer mix and a sample-barcoded 5' primer, a second PCR ran roughly 6 to 11 cycles. TCRdb processed the 5' RACE reads anew with MiXCR; each CDR3 protein has one entry. This repertoire shows hundreds of thousands of distinct CDR3 sequences, 20% to 25% found once; its top ten account for 3.5% to 4%. There are 17 residues in the CDR3. V lost 4 bases, J lost 0 bases, and 7 bases stayed unmatched. Germline assignment: CDR1 MNHEY and CDR2 SVGEGT. The clonotype originates from a man aged 65 to 79 in good health. The chain has TRBV6-2 or TRBV6-3 and TRBJ2-1, with 9 nucleotides matching TRBD2. Sequences were obtained from blood. Here the CDR3 reads CASSFPSRGGSYNEQFF. The CDR3 DNA reads TGTGCCAGCAGTTTCCCTTCGCGGGGGGGCTCCTACAATGAGCAGTTCTTC.